These 32 T cell receptor beta chains share one sample of origin, sequenced in a study of shared clonotypes between healthy human individuals. Clones were read by immunoSEQ multiplex PCR, and TCRdb kept only the in-frame ones, dropping some. This sample yields approximately 1.4 million clones, of which 95% to 99% are seen a single time; approximately 0.44% belongs to the top ten. Sequenced: naive CD4+ T cells sorted from blood. Subset in this sample: CD45RA+ positively selected. The origin of the receptors is a man aged 25-45 years in good health.

V usage is TRBV6-6 and J usage is TRBJ2-1, with 9 bases matching TRBD2. The J segment lost 2 bases and the V segment lost 6 bases, leaving 2 bases of the junction unmatched. CDR1 and CDR2 (germline): MNHNY, SVGAGI (reference sequence). The CDR3 runs 14 residues. This chain's CDR3 is CASRAGGAYNEQFF. The CDR3 DNA reads TGTGCCAGCAGAGCGGGGGGAGCCTACAATGAGCAGTTCTTC.

This clone was observed a handful of times. This sequence joins TRBV2 and TRBJ2-2; D gene ambiguous. The CDR3 totals 12 residues. V lost 6 bases to trimming and J lost 7 bases, with 9 bases between them. The germline V gene has CDR1 SNHLY and CDR2 FYNNEI. The CDR3 sequence is CASSADGGELFF. DNA of the CDR3: TGTGCCAGCAGCGCGGATGGCGGGGAGCTGTTTTTT.

This chain uses TRBV7-2 with TRBJ2-7, with 8 bases lining up with TRBD2. Germline loops: CDR1 SGHTA, CDR2 FQGNSA. The CDR3 covers 14 residues. The V gene end was trimmed by 5 bases and the J gene end by 3 bases; junction bases not matched to a gene: 6. The CDR3 here is CASSPRTSSYEQYF. CDR3 DNA sequence: TGTGCCAGCAGCCCTCGGACTAGCAGCTACGAGCAGTACTTC.

The chain combines TRBV7-2 with TRBJ2-1, with 12 positions matching TRBD2. This CDR3 region has 17 residues. Germline loops: CDR1 SGHTA, CDR2 FQGNSA. V shed 2 bases, J shed 9 bases, and the junction held 11 bases outside the gene matches. The CDR3 here is CASSLSLAGGPGGEQFF. CDR3 nucleotides: TGTGCCAGCAGCTTAAGCCTAGCGGGAGGGCCTGGGGGTGAGCAGTTCTTC.

This clone was counted a single time. The V and J genes are TRBV18 and TRBJ1-3, with D uncertain. Looked up from germline, CDR1 is KGHSH and CDR2 is LQKENI. The CDR3 has 15 residues. The V and J ends lost 6 bases and 0 bases respectively, with 12 bases between them. The CDR3 DNA is TGTGCCAGCTCCCTCCTCCGGGACTCTGGAAACACCATATATTTT. Protein: CASSLLRDSGNTIYF.

The V call is TRBV11-2, the J call TRBJ2-7, with 8 bases that match TRBD2. V was pared by 2 bases and J by 0 bases, with 3 bases of the junction left unmatched. Germline V gene lookup returns CDR1 SGHAT and CDR2 FQNNGV. The CDR3 is 15 amino acids. The chain's CDR3 is CASSLTSGTSYEQYF. In DNA form, the CDR3 reads TGTGCCAGCAGCTTAACTAGCGGAACCTCCTACGAGCAGTACTTC.

This clone has ten or more counts. The chain combines TRBV10-1 with TRBJ2-3; D gene unclear. The CDR3 sequence is 15 residues long. V gave up 5 bases and J gave up 0 bases, with 12 bases separating them. Germline V gives CDR1 WNHNN, CDR2 SYGVQD (reference sequence). The CDR3 reads CASSKADPSTDTQYF. The DNA for the CDR3 is TGCGCCAGCAGTAAGGCGGATCCTAGCACAGATACGCAGTATTTT.

The CDR3 bases are TGCGCCAGCAGCCGAGACGGGGCTAGCAATCAGCCCCAGCATTTT. Residues: CASSRDGASNQPQHF. This chain links TRBV5-1 with TRBJ1-5; TRBD1 is a possible D gene (5 bases). The CDR3 spans 15 residues. Germline values: CDR1 SGHRS, CDR2 YFSETQ. V gave up 4 bases and J gave up 0 bases, with 11 bases separating them.

This sequence joins TRBV2 and TRBJ1-5, with D maybe TRBD1 (5 bases). Germline assignment: CDR1 SNHLY and CDR2 FYNNEI. There are 13 residues in the CDR3. Trimming removed 6 bases from V and 6 bases from J, with 12 bases in between. CDR3 in DNA: TGTGCCAGCAGGTGGGGGTTCGGTCAGCCCCAGCATTTT. This codes for CASRWGFGQPQHF.

J is TRBJ2-4 and V is TRBV4-2, with D tentatively TRBD2 (6 bases). Trimming cost V 4 bases and J 0 bases, with 16 bases left between them. This CDR3 has 17 amino acids. From germline, CDR1 is LGHNA and CDR2 YNFKEQ. CDR3 in amino acids: CASSPDGRELAKNIQYF. The CDR3 region has the DNA TGTGCCAGCAGCCCAGACGGCCGGGAGCTAGCCAAAAACATTCAGTACTTC.

V usage is TRBV10-1 and J usage is TRBJ2-5, with 7 positions matching TRBD2. The CDR3 spans 15 residues. V was clipped by 2 bases and J by 5 bases; unmatched bases: 8. Germline V gene sequence: CDR1 WNHNN, CDR2 SYGVQD (reference sequence). CDR3 in amino acids: CASSEDQGSGETQYF. The CDR3 region has the DNA TGCGCCAGCAGTGAGGACCAAGGTAGCGGGGAGACCCAGTACTTC.

The V and J genes are TRBV2 and TRBJ2-7; TRBD1 matches at 8 bases. Germline V lookup: CDR1 SNHLY, CDR2 FYNNEI. The ends lost 6 bases at V and 2 bases at J; junction bases unmatched: 6. This CDR3 is 14 amino acids long. The CDR3 DNA reads TGTGCCAGCAGGATCGACAGGGGAGCCTACGAGCAGTACTTC. Amino acid sequence: CASRIDRGAYEQYF.

This chain joins TRBV28 and TRBJ2-5; a weak D match, TRBD2 (6 bases). V was trimmed by 4 bases and J by 5 bases, leaving 14 bases between them. The CDR3 covers 14 residues. Looked up from germline, CDR1 is MDHEN and CDR2 is SYDVKM. The CDR3 is CASSSAGIGETQYF. The DNA of the CDR3 is TGTGCCAGCAGTTCCGCGGGGATTGGTGAGACCCAGTACTTC.

The chain joins TRBV9 to TRBJ2-6; D is unclear. Germline CDR1 SGDLS, CDR2 YYNGEE. V dropped 6 bases and J dropped 0 bases, with 4 bases sitting between them. The CDR3 sequence is 13 residues long. CDR3 loop: CASKRSGANVLTF. CDR3 in DNA: TGTGCCAGCAAACGCTCTGGGGCCAACGTCCTGACTTTC.

V usage is TRBV5-1 and J usage is TRBJ2-2, with 7 bases identical to TRBD2. J was trimmed by 1 base and V by 0 bases; bases with no gene match: 6. The CDR3 consists of 17 residues. The germline CDR1 and CDR2 sequences are SGHRS and YFSETQ. Here the CDR3 DNA reads TGCGCCAGCAGCTTGGGCCCCGGGACTAAGAACACCGGGGAGCTGTTTTTT. It translates to CASSLGPGTKNTGELFF. Looking up the rest from reference TRBV5-1 and TRBJ2-2 gives the full variable domain: KAGVTQTPRYLIKTRGQQVTLSCSPISGHRSVSWYQQTPGQGLQFLFEYFSETQRNKGNFPGRFSGRQFSNSRSEMNVSTLELGDSALYLCASSLGPGTKNTGELFFGEGSRLTVL.

The rearrangement uses TRBV6-5 and TRBJ1-1; the D is unclear. Germline CDR1 and CDR2: MNHEY and SVGAGI. The CDR3 length is 13 residues. V was clipped by 6 bases and J by 4 bases, with 12 bases between them. The CDR3 spells CASSPNRGTEAFF. Here the CDR3 DNA reads TGTGCCAGCAGCCCCAATCGTGGCACTGAAGCTTTCTTT.

The rearrangement joins TRBV4-3 to TRBJ2-7; 9 positions match TRBD2. The CDR3 is 15 residues long. V lost 0 bases to trimming and J lost 3 bases; unmatched junction nucleotides: 3. Germline values: CDR1 LGHNA, CDR2 YSLEER. The DNA for the CDR3 is TGCGCCAGCAGCCAAGAAGGAGCGGGAGGCTACGAGCAGTACTTC. This gives the protein CASSQEGAGGYEQYF.

The chain is built from TRBV12-1 and TRBJ2-7; TRBD1, the table's D call, was not compared with the DNA. TRBV12-1 is a pseudogene locus. The CDR3 covers 19 residues. This CDR3 is CASSHSGTGGTGPSDEQYF. The CDR3 DNA sequence: TGTGCCAGCAGCCATTCCGGGACAGGGGGCACGGGTCCGTCGGACGAGCAGTACTTC.

This clone was seen a few times. The J gene is TRBJ1-4, the V gene TRBV19; D unclear. The CDR3 covers 12 residues. The V end was cut by 4 bases, the J end by 11 bases, with 11 bases between. In germline, CDR1 is LNHDA, CDR2 SQIVND (reference sequence). The CDR3 DNA reads TGTGCCAGTAGTAGTGGGCCGAGGAAACTGTTTTTT. Translated, it gives CASSSGPRKLFF.

The chain combines TRBV29-1 with TRBJ2-1; weak D call: TRBD2 (5 bases). The CDR3 runs 13 residues. V gave up 6 bases and J gave up 0 bases, with 9 bases separating them. Per germline, CDR1 SQVTM and CDR2 ANQGSEA. The DNA of the CDR3 is TGCAGCGTACGACTATCCTCCTACAATGAGCAGTTCTTC. Translation gives CSVRLSSYNEQFF.

This chain links TRBV27 with TRBJ2-1, with TRBD2 matching 9 bases. Germline loops: CDR1 MNHEY, CDR2 SMNVEV (reference sequence). CDR3 length: 17 residues. Unmatched junction bases numbered 12, after V lost 5 bases and J lost 4 bases. The CDR3 nucleotides read TGTGCCAGCAGTCCAATCCTTCTAGCGGGGCTTTACAATGAGCAGTTCTTC. Amino acid sequence: CASSPILLAGLYNEQFF.

Details on this clone: Other DNA sequences in the same sample also yield this CDR3. This chain links TRBV18 with TRBJ1-1; D uncertain. CDR1 is KGHSH and CDR2 is LQKENI in the germline V gene. The CDR3 is made up of 13 amino acids. The V gene lost 6 bases and the J gene lost 1 base, with 9 bases spanning the gap. The DNA of the CDR3 is TGTGCCAGCTCCTCCCAAGCGAACACTGAAGCTTTCTTT. This gives the protein CASSSQANTEAFF.

This chain connects TRBV28 to TRBJ2-2; 10 positions agree with TRBD2. CDR3 length: 19 residues. The J segment lost 4 bases and the V segment lost 4 bases, leaving 15 bases of the junction unmatched. CDR1 is MDHEN and CDR2 is SYDVKM in the germline V gene. The CDR3 region is CASSSSVGSGRLITGELFF. CDR3 in DNA: TGTGCCAGCAGTTCCTCGGTTGGTAGCGGGAGGTTAATCACCGGGGAGCTGTTTTTT.

The rearrangement uses TRBV5-5 and TRBJ2-6; D is uncertain. The CDR3 is 14 residues long. Germline V CDR1 and CDR2: SGHKS, YYEKEE (reference sequence). V lost 4 bases, J lost 0 bases, and 5 bases lay in between. The CDR3 region is CASSDLSGANVLTF. The CDR3 nucleotides are TGTGCCAGCAGCGACCTCTCTGGGGCCAACGTCCTGACTTTC.

This chain connects TRBV28 to TRBJ2-7; D is possibly TRBD1 or TRBD2 (5 bases each). The CDR3 runs 15 residues. Germline-derived CDR1 and CDR2 are MDHEN and SYDVKM. Trimming removed 7 bases from V and 7 bases from J, with 23 bases in between. The chain's CDR3 is CASTPIGTLSREQYF. The CDR3, as DNA: TGTGCCAGCACCCCGATTGGGACCCTGTCGCGAGAGCAGTACTTC.

This rearrangement joins TRBV10-2 to TRBJ2-1; D is possibly TRBD1 (6 bases). This CDR3 contains 16 residues. V lost 4 bases to trimming and J lost 2 bases, with 15 bases between them. Germline V CDR1 and CDR2: WSHSY, SAAADI. CDR3 loop: CASSVAGASTYNEQFF. The CDR3 DNA reads TGCGCCAGCAGTGTGGCAGGGGCTAGCACCTACAATGAGCAGTTCTTC.

The rearrangement links TRBV5-1 to TRBJ2-3, with 9 bases identical to TRBD1. The germline V gene has CDR1 SGHRS and CDR2 YFSETQ. V dropped 4 bases and J dropped 6; count of bases not matched to a gene: 6. The CDR3 contains 14 residues. This CDR3 reads CASSGTGTGDTQYF. The DNA for the CDR3 is TGCGCCAGCAGCGGAACCGGGACAGGGGATACGCAGTATTTT.

The rearrangement links TRBV9 to TRBJ2-7, with TRBD1 as a possible D gene (5 bases). Germline-derived CDR1 and CDR2 are SGDLS and YYNGEE. V lost 0 bases to trimming and J lost 2 bases, with 15 bases between them. This CDR3 has 16 amino acids. The chain's CDR3 is CASSVGDSLRTYEQYF. CDR3 coding DNA: TGTGCCAGCAGCGTAGGTGACAGTCTCCGTACCTACGAGCAGTACTTC.

The rearrangement joins TRBV7-9 to TRBJ1-1, with TRBD1 identical over 8 bases. This CDR3 contains 12 residues. After removal of 5 bases from V and 7 bases from J, the junction contained 3 bases not matched to a gene. The germline V gene has CDR1 SEHNR and CDR2 FQNEAQ (reference sequence). The CDR3 region is CASSPDRGEAFF. In DNA form, the CDR3 reads TGTGCCAGCAGCCCAGACAGGGGTGAAGCTTTCTTT.

This chain joins TRBV7-2 and TRBJ2-1, with 8 bases fitting TRBD2. The J segment lost 8 bases and the V segment lost 4 bases, leaving 13 bases of the junction unmatched. The length of the CDR3 is 16 residues. The germline V gene encodes CDR1 SGHTA and CDR2 FQGNSA. As DNA, the CDR3 is TGTGCCAGCAGCTCTCCGGGACTAGTATTCTTAGATGAGCAGTTCTTC. As protein: CASSSPGLVFLDEQFF.

The V call is TRBV7-9, the J call TRBJ1-1; D is unresolved. The CDR3 sequence is 15 residues long. The V end lost 6 bases, the J end lost 3 bases, and 17 bases lay between the germline ends. Germline V gene sequence: CDR1 SEHNR, CDR2 FQNEAQ (reference sequence). The CDR3, as DNA: TGTGCCAGCAGTAACCCCGGGTCCCGGGACACTGAAGCTTTCTTT. Its translation is CASSNPGSRDTEAFF.

Comment on this clone: The DNA is left out, because the CDR3 cannot be placed on it with certainty; the CDR3 is given as TCRdb lists it. The V call is TRBV28, the J call TRBJ1-2. The length of the CDR3 is 12 amino acids, counting both ends. Germline CDR1 and CDR2: MDHEN and SYDVKM. CDR3 protein: CASSLFGEGYTF.